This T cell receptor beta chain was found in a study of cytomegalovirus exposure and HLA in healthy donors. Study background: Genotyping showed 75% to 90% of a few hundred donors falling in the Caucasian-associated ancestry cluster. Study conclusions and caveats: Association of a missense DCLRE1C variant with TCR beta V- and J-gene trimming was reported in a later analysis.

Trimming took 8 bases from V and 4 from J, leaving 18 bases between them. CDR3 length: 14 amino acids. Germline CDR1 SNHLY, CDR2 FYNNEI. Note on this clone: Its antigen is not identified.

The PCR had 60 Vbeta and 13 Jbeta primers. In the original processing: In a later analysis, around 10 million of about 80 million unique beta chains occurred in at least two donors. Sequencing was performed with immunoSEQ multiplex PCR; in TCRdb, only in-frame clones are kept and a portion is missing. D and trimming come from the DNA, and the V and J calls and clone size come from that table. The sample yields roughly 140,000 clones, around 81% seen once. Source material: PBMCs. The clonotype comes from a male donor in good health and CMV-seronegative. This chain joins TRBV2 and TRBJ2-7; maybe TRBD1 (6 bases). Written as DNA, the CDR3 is TGTGCCAGCGATTCCCCGCACAGGGCTTACGAGCAGTACTTC. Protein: CASDSPHRAYEQYF.